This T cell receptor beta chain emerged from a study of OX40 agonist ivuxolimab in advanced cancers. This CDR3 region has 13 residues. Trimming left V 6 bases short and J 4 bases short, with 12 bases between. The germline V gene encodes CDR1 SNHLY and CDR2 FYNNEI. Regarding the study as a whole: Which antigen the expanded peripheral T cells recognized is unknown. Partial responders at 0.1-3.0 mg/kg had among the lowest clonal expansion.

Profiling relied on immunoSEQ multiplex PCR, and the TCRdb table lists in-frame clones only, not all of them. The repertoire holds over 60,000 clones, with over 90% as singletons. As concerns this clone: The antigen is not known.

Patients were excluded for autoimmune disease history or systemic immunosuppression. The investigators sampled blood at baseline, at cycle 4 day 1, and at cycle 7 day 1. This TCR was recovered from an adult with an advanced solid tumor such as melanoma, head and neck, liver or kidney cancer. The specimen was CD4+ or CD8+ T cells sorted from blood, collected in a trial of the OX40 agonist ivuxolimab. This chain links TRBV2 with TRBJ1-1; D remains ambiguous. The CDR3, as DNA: TGTGCCAGCAGAGGCGTATGGGGCACTGAAGCTTTCTTT. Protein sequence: CASRGVWGTEAFF.